These 21 T cell receptor beta chains were sequenced from one sample in a study of cytomegalovirus exposure and HLA in healthy donors. Use of 60 Vbeta and 13 Jbeta primers characterized the PCR. The assay was immunoSEQ multiplex PCR, and TCRdb's table has in-frame clones only and misses some. The table for this sample gives about 120,000 clones. Sequencing was done on a sample of PBMCs. The source of these receptors is a man aged 30 to 39 in good health and CMV-seronegative.

The chain has TRBV5-4 and TRBJ2-1, with 7 bases aligning to TRBD2. Germline V gives CDR1 SGHNT, CDR2 YYREEE (reference sequence). The length of the CDR3 is 17 residues. V lost 4 bases, J lost 7 bases, and 17 bases stayed unmatched. CDR3 bases: TGTGCCAGCAGCCCTCAGGCGTGGACTAGTAGGATTAATGAGCAGTTCTTC. Its translation: CASSPQAWTSRINEQFF.

The chain recombines TRBV5-1 with TRBJ2-7; TRBD1 matches at 11 bases. Germline CDR1 and CDR2: SGHRS and YFSETQ. This CDR3 has 14 residues. The ends lost 3 bases at V and 2 bases at J; junction bases unmatched: 1. The CDR3 sequence: CASSSGQGAYEQYF. The DNA for the CDR3 is TGCGCCAGCAGCTCGGGACAGGGGGCCTACGAGCAGTACTTC.

The V call is TRBV19, the J call TRBJ2-6; D is perhaps TRBD1 (5 bases). From germline, CDR1 is LNHDA and CDR2 SQIVND (reference sequence). The CDR3 contains 16 residues. The ends were cut back, 5 bases at V and 2 bases at J, with 13 bases in the middle. The CDR3 protein is CASSPRVSPGANVLTF. CDR3 DNA: TGTGCCAGTAGTCCCAGGGTGTCTCCTGGGGCCAACGTCCTGACTTTC.

The chain has TRBV4-3 and TRBJ2-7; 7 bases align to TRBD1. Per the germline V gene, CDR1 is LGHNA and CDR2 is YSLEER. The V segment lost 3 bases and the J segment 1 base; nucleotides outside the gene matches: 6. CDR3 size: 15 residues. CDR3 sequence: CASSQSTGSSYEQYF. The DNA for the CDR3 is TGCGCCAGCAGCCAGTCGACAGGGAGTTCCTACGAGCAGTACTTC.

The V call is TRBV10-3, the J call TRBJ2-1; 7 bases line up with TRBD2. The germline V gene encodes CDR1 ENHRY and CDR2 SYGVKD. J was trimmed by 9 bases and V by 3 bases; bases with no gene match: 5. This CDR3 contains 13 residues. CDR3 DNA sequence: TGTGCCATCAGTGATACCGGGACTATTGAGCAGTTCTTC. Its translation: CAISDTGTIEQFF.

V is TRBV10-3 and J is TRBJ2-5; 12 bases match TRBD2. V gave up 5 bases and J gave up 5 bases; unmatched junction bases: 6. Germline CDR1 is ENHRY and CDR2 is SYGVKD. The CDR3 sequence is 15 residues long. As DNA, the CDR3 is TGTGCCATCAGTTCCCCTAGCGGGGGGGTGGAGACCCAGTACTTC. Its protein is CAISSPSGGVETQYF.

This chain joins TRBV6-1 and TRBJ2-1; 9 positions match TRBD1. V was pared by 7 bases and J by 6 bases, with 7 bases of the junction left unmatched. This CDR3 has 14 residues. Germline V gives CDR1 MNHNS, CDR2 SASEGT. The CDR3 loop reads CASMTGTGSNEQFF. The CDR3 nucleotides are TGTGCCAGCATGACCGGGACAGGGTCCAATGAGCAGTTCTTC.

The chain has TRBV18 and TRBJ2-1; D remains unclear. The germline V and J ends were trimmed by 0 bases and 7 bases, with 7 bases remaining between them. Germline loops: CDR1 KGHSH, CDR2 LQKENI. The CDR3 spans 13 residues. The CDR3 is CASSPPERNEQFF. The CDR3 DNA sequence: TGTGCCAGCTCACCACCGGAGAGGAATGAGCAGTTCTTC.

The chain carries TRBV9 and TRBJ1-1, with no clear D. Between the trimmed V and J ends, which lost 0 bases and 3 bases, there was a span of 6 bases. The germline V gene encodes CDR1 SGDLS and CDR2 YYNGEE. This CDR3 region has 13 residues. The CDR3 bases are TGTGCCAGCAGCGTAGGGGAGGACACTGAAGCTTTCTTT. Translating gives CASSVGEDTEAFF.

A note on this clone: The sample contains more than one DNA sequence encoding this CDR3. The rearrangement links TRBV2 to TRBJ2-7; perhaps TRBD1 as D (5 bases). The germline V gene has CDR1 SNHLY and CDR2 FYNNEI. V shed 7 bases and J shed 3 bases, with 10 bases lying between them. This CDR3 is built from 12 residues. The CDR3 is CASNQGSYEQYF. CDR3 in DNA: TGTGCCAGCAATCAGGGAAGCTACGAGCAGTACTTC.

The chain links TRBV4-2 to TRBJ1-2; 9 bases are shared with TRBD1. This CDR3 has 15 amino acids. Trimming at V came to 4 bases and at J to 2 bases, leaving 5 bases not matched to a gene. Germline values: CDR1 LGHNA, CDR2 YNFKEQ. The CDR3 DNA sequence: TGTGCCAGCAGCCGCCTCGGACAGGGGAACTATGGCTACACCTTC. Protein sequence: CASSRLGQGNYGYTF.

The chain has TRBV7-9 and TRBJ2-1; no definite D call. Germline CDR1 reads SEHNR; CDR2 reads FQNEAQ (reference sequence). V shed 4 bases and J shed 2 bases, with 6 bases lying between them. The CDR3 spans 13 residues. The CDR3 sequence is CASSSSPYNEQFF. CDR3 DNA sequence: TGTGCCAGCAGCTCTAGTCCCTACAATGAGCAGTTCTTC.

The chain couples TRBV5-1 to TRBJ1-5; D is unresolved. The CDR3 loop spans 14 amino acids. With 0 bases removed from V and 3 bases from J, the gap between germline ends came to 7 bases. CDR1 is SGHRS and CDR2 is YFSETQ in the germline V gene. The CDR3 DNA is TGCGCCAGCAGCTTGGACAGCTACAATCAGCCCCAGCATTTT. Encoded protein: CASSLDSYNQPQHF.

The rearrangement uses TRBV7-2 and TRBJ1-2, with 9 bases aligning to TRBD1. J was trimmed by 7 bases and V by 1 base; bases with no gene match: 7. Germline V lookup: CDR1 SGHTA, CDR2 FQGNSA. The CDR3 has 15 amino acids. The CDR3 DNA sequence: TGTGCCAGCAGCTTAGGAGGGACAGGGCGGGGTGGCTACACCTTC. This encodes CASSLGGTGRGGYTF.

V is TRBV18 and J is TRBJ1-4, with no clear D. Germline values: CDR1 KGHSH, CDR2 LQKENI. The CDR3 runs 16 residues. Deletions cut 6 bases from V and 3 bases from J, with 17 bases between. CDR3 bases: TGTGCCAGCTCGACACGGTCAAACGGGGCTAATGAAAAACTGTTTTTT. This encodes CASSTRSNGANEKLFF.

The V and J genes are TRBV6-5 and TRBJ2-7, with 10 bases fitting TRBD1. With 6 bases clipped from V and 1 base from J, the junction kept 6 bases outside the gene matches. CDR1 and CDR2 (germline): MNHEY, SVGAGI. CDR3 size: 15 residues. This CDR3 reads CASSLRDRGSYEQYF. For the CDR3, the DNA is TGTGCCAGCAGCCTCCGGGACAGGGGATCCTACGAGCAGTACTTC.

This rearrangement joins TRBV7-9 to TRBJ1-1; 10 bases are shared with TRBD1. The ends lost 5 bases at V and 5 bases at J; junction bases unmatched: 11. This CDR3 region has 16 residues. The germline V gene encodes CDR1 SEHNR and CDR2 FQNEAQ (reference sequence). The CDR3 nucleotides read TGTGCCAGCAGCCGCCTGAGGGACAGGGGCAAAACTGAAGCTTTCTTT. Protein sequence: CASSRLRDRGKTEAFF.

This chain links TRBV6-5 with TRBJ1-1; the D gene is possibly TRBD1 (6 bases). CDR1 MNHEY and CDR2 SVGAGI come from the germline V gene. There are 13 residues in the CDR3. V dropped 8 bases and J dropped 1 base, with 11 bases sitting between them. The CDR3 loop reads CASRRGANTEAFF. The CDR3 DNA reads TGTGCCAGCCGGCGGGGGGCGAACACTGAAGCTTTCTTT.

The gene calls are TRBV28 and TRBJ2-3; TRBD2 matches 8 bases. Unmatched junction bases numbered 9, after V lost 6 bases and J lost 4 bases. This CDR3 contains 15 residues. CDR1 is MDHEN, CDR2 SYDVKM, per germline. The CDR3 is CASRSTGLVADTQYF. CDR3 coding DNA: TGTGCCAGCAGGTCGACGGGACTAGTTGCAGATACGCAGTATTTT. The full variable domain, in which reference TRBV28 and TRBJ2-3 provide the parts outside the CDR3, is DVKVTQSSRYLVKRTGEKVFLECVQDMDHENMFWYRQDPGLGLRLIYFSYDVKMKEKGDIPEGYSVSREKKERFSLILESASTNQTSMYLCASRSTGLVADTQYFGPGTRLTVL.

The chain recombines TRBV30 with TRBJ2-5; the match to TRBD1 covers 10 bases. Germline CDR1 reads GTSNPN; CDR2 reads SVGIG (reference sequence). V was clipped by 2 bases and J by 3 bases; unmatched bases: 3. This CDR3 comprises 14 residues. The CDR3: CAWSRGTGEETQYF. CDR3 bases: TGTGCCTGGAGTCGTGGGACAGGGGAAGAGACCCAGTACTTC.

The V call is TRBV28, the J call TRBJ2-7; 8 bases map to TRBD2. V shed 5 bases and J 0 bases; nucleotides not matched to a gene: 12. The CDR3 sequence is 17 residues long. Germline lookup yields CDR1 MDHEN and CDR2 SYDVKM. CDR3 in amino acids: CASSNRDAGGISYEQYF. DNA for the CDR3: TGTGCCAGCAGTAACCGGGACGCGGGGGGCATCTCCTACGAGCAGTACTTC. The whole variable domain, remainder taken from reference TRBV28 and TRBJ2-7, is DVKVTQSSRYLVKRTGEKVFLECVQDMDHENMFWYRQDPGLGLRLIYFSYDVKMKEKGDIPEGYSVSREKKERFSLILESASTNQTSMYLCASSNRDAGGISYEQYFGPGTRLTVT.